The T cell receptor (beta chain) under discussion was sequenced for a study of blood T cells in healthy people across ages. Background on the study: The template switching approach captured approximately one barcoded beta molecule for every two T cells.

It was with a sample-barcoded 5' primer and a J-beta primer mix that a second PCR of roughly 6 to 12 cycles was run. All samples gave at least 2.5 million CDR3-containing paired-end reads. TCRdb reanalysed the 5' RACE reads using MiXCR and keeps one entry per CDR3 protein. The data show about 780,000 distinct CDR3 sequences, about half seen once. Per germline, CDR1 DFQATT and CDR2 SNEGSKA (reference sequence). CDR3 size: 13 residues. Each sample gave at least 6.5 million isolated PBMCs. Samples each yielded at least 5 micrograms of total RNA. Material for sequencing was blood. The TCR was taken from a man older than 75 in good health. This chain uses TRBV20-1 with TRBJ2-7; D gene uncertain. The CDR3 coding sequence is TGCGGCGCTCCGGCACGAAGCTCCTACGAGCAGTACTTC. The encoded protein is CGAPARSSYEQYF.